This T cell receptor beta chain comes out of a study of shared clonotypes between healthy human individuals. About the study: CD8 memory received one plate per donor, CD8 naive two, CD4 memory three and CD4 naive three.

CD8 memory was a combination that joined CD45RO+ cells with CCR7-negative CD45RA+ TemRA cells. The study's findings and limits: Represented genetic and exposure-history diversity was restricted by having few donors. Depth of sequencing was expected to influence donor clonotype sharing.

Trimming took 4 bases from V and 12 from J; bases not matched to a gene: 17. CDR1 and CDR2 from the germline V gene are SQVTM and ANQGSEA. CDR3 size: 15 residues. TCRdb keeps only in-frame clones here, not all; method: immunoSEQ multiplex PCR. The sample shows fewer than 850,000 clones, roughly 91% of them seen only once. On this clone itself: The antigen remains undetermined.

The chain joins TRBV29-1 to TRBJ2-1; 8 bases align to TRBD2. Sequenced input: memory CD8+ T cells from PBMCs. The subset is: CD45RO+ cells pooled with CCR7-negative TemRA cells. The sequence derives from a man aged 18 to 30 in good health. Some clones in this sample may be carry-over from other donors' samples. CDR3 loop: CSVAPAPGGTYAQFF. As DNA, the CDR3 is TGCAGCGTTGCGCCGGCCCCGGGAGGGACATATGCGCAGTTCTTC.